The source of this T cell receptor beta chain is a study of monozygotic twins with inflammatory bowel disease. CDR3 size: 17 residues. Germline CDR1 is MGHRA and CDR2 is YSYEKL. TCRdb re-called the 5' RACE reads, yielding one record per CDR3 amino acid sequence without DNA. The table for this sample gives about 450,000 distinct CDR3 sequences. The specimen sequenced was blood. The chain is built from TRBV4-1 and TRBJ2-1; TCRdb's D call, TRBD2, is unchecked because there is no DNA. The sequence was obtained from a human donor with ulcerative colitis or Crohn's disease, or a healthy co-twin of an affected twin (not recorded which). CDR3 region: CASSQGLRGNSYNEQFF.